This T cell receptor beta chain stems from a study of long-term antiretroviral therapy in people with HIV. Study-wide results and caveats: Repertoires looked antigen-experienced, with only a slight naive shift after ART. Samples were collected from the mid-2000s to the late 2010s under possibly less effective ART regimens. Clones that had undergone expansion before ART dominated the repertoire at all time points.

The authors ran the immunoSEQ assay, v3.0, at survey level. Profiled with immunoSEQ multiplex PCR; TCRdb holds only in-frame clones, not every one. The sample yields some 24,000 clones, approximately 80% seen once. Clinicians in the United States treated all participants with HIV. The V end was cut by 7 bases, the J end by 0 bases, with 16 bases between. This CDR3 has 15 residues. Germline V CDR1 and CDR2: SNHLY, FYNNEI. Details on this clone: What it recognizes is unknown.

Specimen: unsorted PBMCs, collected 4.4 years after starting antiretroviral therapy. This TCR was recovered from a man aged 25-45 years with HIV. V usage is TRBV2 and J usage is TRBJ2-7; possibly TRBD2 for D (7 bases). The CDR3 DNA sequence: TGTGCCAGCACCTCGGGGGCGGGGGACTCCTACGAGCAGTACTTC. This encodes CASTSGAGDSYEQYF.